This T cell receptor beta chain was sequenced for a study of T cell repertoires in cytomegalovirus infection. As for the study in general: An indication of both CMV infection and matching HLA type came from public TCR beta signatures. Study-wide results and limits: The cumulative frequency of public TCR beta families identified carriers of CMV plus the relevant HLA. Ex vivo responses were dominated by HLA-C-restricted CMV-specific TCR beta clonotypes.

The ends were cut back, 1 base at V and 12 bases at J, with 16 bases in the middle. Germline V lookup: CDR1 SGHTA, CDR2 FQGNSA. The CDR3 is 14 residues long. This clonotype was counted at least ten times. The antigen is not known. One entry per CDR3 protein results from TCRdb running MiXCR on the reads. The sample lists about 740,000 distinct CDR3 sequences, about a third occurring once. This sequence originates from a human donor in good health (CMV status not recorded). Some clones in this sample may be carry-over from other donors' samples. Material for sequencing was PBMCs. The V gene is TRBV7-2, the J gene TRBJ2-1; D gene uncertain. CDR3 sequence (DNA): TGTGCCAGCAGCTTAGGCCTCCCCTATGAGAGGCAGTTCTTC. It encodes CASSLGLPYERQFF.